This T cell receptor beta chain was captured by sequencing in a study of blood T cell repertoires in COVID-19. Study overall: Specimens from acute and convalescent COVID-19 originated in the United States, Italy and Spain. PBMCs, B-cell-depleted T cells, or T cells were the source of the cDNA or gDNA that made up the material.

How the authors handled the data: Amplifying reference gene primers gave estimates of nucleated cell counts. Method: immunoSEQ multiplex PCR; TCRdb's copy keeps in-frame clones and lacks some. That table is the source of V, J and clone size, and D and trimming were worked out from the DNA. The sample holds around 190,000 clones, about 88% seen once. CDR3 length: 13 amino acids. The germline V gene encodes CDR1 SGHKS and CDR2 YYEKEE (reference sequence). Trimming cost V 1 base and J 8 bases, with 12 bases left between them. The genes are TRBV5-5 and TRBJ1-1, with D uncertain. This receptor was obtained from a man aged 18 to 30 with active or convalescent COVID-19. Specimen: peripheral blood. In nucleotides, the CDR3 is TGTGCCAGCAGCTTGATCATGGGAGAAGAAGCTTTCTTT. Translated: CASSLIMGEEAFF. The complete variable domain, with remaining parts taken from reference TRBV5-5 and TRBJ1-1, reads DAGVTQSPTHLIKTRGQQVTLRCSPISGHKSVSWYQQVLGQGPQFIFQYYEKEERGRGNFPDRFSARQFPNYSSELNVNALLLGDSALYLCASSLIMGEEAFFGQGTRLTVV.